This is a list of T cell receptor beta chains from one sample in a study of patients and donors after allogeneic stem cell transplantation. TCRdb ran MiXCR on the RT-PCR reads and lists one entry per CDR3 protein. The sample comprises over 130,000 distinct CDR3 sequences, about two fifths of which are singletons, and around half rests with the top ten. Sequenced: blood, either unsorted or a sorted T cell fraction (not recorded which). The receptors were sampled from a human donor who was either an allogeneic HSCT recipient or a stem cell or donor lymphocyte infusion donor (not recorded which). It is not recorded whose cells these are; they may come from a transplant donor. Both conserved end residues are part of each CDR3. Clone size is stated in some rows and not others, as once, few, many or a class when expanded.

j_gene | v_gene | abundance | CDR3aa
TRBJ1-6 | TRBV12-3/TRBV12-4 | few | CASTGTGYNSPLHF
TRBJ2-1 | TRBV20-1 | . | CSATRDSRFPFNNEQFF
TRBJ1-5 | TRBV20-1 | few | CSAAGGPGDDSNQPQHF
TRBJ1-1 | TRBV12-3/TRBV12-4 | . | CASSLALGADTEAFF
TRBJ2-2 | TRBV3-1 | . | CASSPPGTEGGELFF
TRBJ1-1 | TRBV7-9 | . | CASSLASTANTEAFF
TRBJ2-7 | TRBV5-5 | few | CASRGTGTSYEQYF
TRBJ1-2 | TRBV7-2 | . | CASSLDVAGYTF
TRBJ2-3 | TRBV12-3/TRBV12-4 | few | CASSPTDTQYF
TRBJ1-2 | TRBV28 | . | CASSSTPTGYGYTF
TRBJ1-6 | TRBV5-5 | few | CASSLSVGGSPLHF
TRBJ2-3 | TRBV28 | few | CASRQRGGSMTDTQYF
TRBJ2-1 | TRBV6-2/TRBV6-3 | . | CASSEFIQGEHNEQFF
TRBJ1-4 | TRBV7-2 | few | CASSSTVATNEKLFF
TRBJ2-3 | TRBV5-1 | . | CASSLIRGTDTQYF
TRBJ2-3 | TRBV15 | few | CATSRWSGGTDTQYF
TRBJ1-1 | TRBV27 | . | CASRAGTGEPEAFF
TRBJ1-6 | TRBV28 | few | CASRDRASPLHF
TRBJ1-1 | TRBV21-1 | . | CASSKDLNTEAFF
TRBJ1-2 | TRBV24-1 | few | CATAGTGQGYTF
TRBJ1-1 | TRBV20-1 | . | CRTGKGGTEAFF
TRBJ2-5 | TRBV24-1 | few | CATSDLEETQYF
TRBJ1-5 | TRBV12-3/TRBV12-4 | few | CASSFGGSGNQPQHF
TRBJ1-1 | TRBV20-1 | few | CSARDMRQGVEAFF
TRBJ1-4 | TRBV12-3/TRBV12-4 | . | CASSSTLLKLFF
TRBJ1-1 | TRBV4-3 | . | CASSEYAPAQGAFEAFF